Listed below are T cell receptor beta chains from one sample, sequenced in a study of blood T cell repertoires in COVID-19. Libraries were prepared by immunoSEQ multiplex PCR; TCRdb keeps only in-frame clonotypes and omits some of them. The table has about 120,000 clones, 75% to 90% seen once; the top ten hold roughly 4%. Sequences were obtained from peripheral blood. Receptor source: a man aged 35 to 55 with acute or convalescent COVID-19. Each CDR3 is given with its conserved first and last residue. D genes are given only for firm matches. Where a row states a size, it is once, few, many or the class of an expanded clone; other rows omit it.

size | J | D | V | DNA | CDR3
- | TRBJ1-5 | TRBD1 | TRBV6-5 | TGTGCCAGCAGTAGGGACAGGGAAAATCAGCCCCAGCATTTT | CASSRDRENQPQHF
once | TRBJ1-1 | TRBD1 | TRBV13 | TGTGCCAGCAGCCCTGGCAGGGGGTGGATGAACACTGAAGCTTTCTTT | CASSPGRGWMNTEAFF
once | TRBJ2-3 | TRBD1 | TRBV5-1 | TGCGCCAGCAGCCCGGGACAGGGGATCAGCACAGATACGCAGTATTTT | CASSPGQGISTDTQYF
- | TRBJ1-4 | TRBD1 | TRBV7-9 | TGTGCCAGCAGCCCACTCGGACAGGCGGCTAATGAAAAACTGTTTTTT | CASSPLGQAANEKLFF
- | TRBJ2-3 | - | TRBV3-1/TRBV3-2 | TGTGCCGCTGGCCTCACCCTACAGGGTTTAACAGATACGCAGTATTTT | CAAGLTLQGLTDTQYF
- | TRBJ2-7 | - | TRBV7-2 | TGTGCCAGCAGCTCCGGCAGGGTGACTAGCTCCTACGAGCAGTACTTC | CASSSGRVTSSYEQYF
- | TRBJ2-7 | - | TRBV10-3 | TGTGCCATCAGTGAGGTGGAGATCTACGAGCAGTACTTC | CAISEVEIYEQYF
- | TRBJ1-6 | - | TRBV15 | TGTGCCACCAGCAGAGATCCCCACCTGGGCTCACCCCTCCACTTT | CATSRDPHLGSPLHF
- | TRBJ2-1 | TRBD2 | TRBV13 | TGTGCCAGCAGCTTAGGCCCAATAGCGGGAGACTCCTACAATGAGCAGTTCTTC | CASSLGPIAGDSYNEQFF
- | TRBJ2-2 | TRBD1 | TRBV18 | TGTGCCAGCTCACCAAACAGGGGAGCCACCGGGGAGCTGTTTTTT | CASSPNRGATGELFF
- | TRBJ1-4 | TRBD1 | TRBV6-5 | TGTGCCTGCAACGACGACAGGGTTACTGAAAAACTGTTTTTT | CACNDDRVTEKLFF
- | TRBJ1-1 | TRBD1 | TRBV15 | TGTGCCACCGGCGGGACAGGGGTCCTTTTGGGCACTGAAGCTTTCTTT | CATGGTGVLLGTEAFF
- | TRBJ2-7 | TRBD2 | TRBV4-1 | TGCGCCAGCAGCCAGGATGGTCTAGCGGGATCCCTCGAGCAGTACTTC | CASSQDGLAGSLEQYF
- | TRBJ1-5 | - | TRBV6-1 | TGTGCCAGCAGTGAATGGGCAGGTTTCACCAATCAGCCCCAGCATTTT | CASSEWAGFTNQPQHF
- | TRBJ1-1 | TRBD1 | TRBV6-5 | TGTGCCAGCAGTAGGACAGGGGGCACTGAAGCTTTCTTT | CASSRTGGTEAFF
- | TRBJ1-5 | TRBD1 | TRBV6-5 | TGTGCCAGTATCGGGACAGGGGACCAGCCCCAGCATTTT | CASIGTGDQPQHF
- | TRBJ1-4 | TRBD1 | TRBV5-4 | TGTGCCAGCAGTCGGGACAGCACGTCTAATGAAAAACTGTTTTTT | CASSRDSTSNEKLFF
- | TRBJ1-5 | TRBD1 | TRBV7-2 | TGTGCCAGCAGCTTGGGACAGGGCAATCAGCCCCAGCATTTT | CASSLGQGNQPQHF
many | TRBJ2-7 | TRBD1 | TRBV2 | TGTGCCAGCACCCTACAGGGGAACGAGCAGTACTTC | CASTLQGNEQYF
once | TRBJ2-1 | - | TRBV2 | TGTGCCAGCAGTATTCTAGCGCTAGCTTGGGGTGAGCAGTTCTTC | CASSILALAWGEQFF
- | TRBJ2-7 | - | TRBV19 | TGTGCCAGTAGTGGGGTGGGGAGCTCCTACGAGCAGTACTTC | CASSGVGSSYEQYF
- | TRBJ1-1 | - | TRBV18 | TGTGCCAGCTCATCCGGGAAGTCGAACACTGAAGCTTTCTTT | CASSSGKSNTEAFF
- | TRBJ1-6 | TRBD1 | TRBV19 | TGTGCCAGTAGTTCCTGGGGACAGGATTCACCCCTCCACTTT | CASSSWGQDSPLHF
- | TRBJ1-2 | TRBD1 | TRBV18 | TGTGCCAGCTCAACCACCCAGGGGGACTATGGCTACACCTTC | CASSTTQGDYGYTF
- | TRBJ1-5 | - | TRBV6-2/TRBV6-3 | TGTGCCAGCAGTTCGCGCCGGGACAACCATCAGCCCCAGCATTTT | CASSSRRDNHQPQHF
- | TRBJ1-6 | TRBD1 | TRBV2 | TGTGCCAGCAGTGAAAGGGGACAGGGCGGTTCACCCCTCCACTTT | CASSERGQGGSPLHF
- | TRBJ2-7 | - | TRBV30 | TGTGCCTGGAGTGTAGGGGTTGAGCAGTACTTC | CAWSVGVEQYF
once | TRBJ2-2 | - | TRBV5-5 | TGTGCCAGCAGTCCTACGAGTCAGAACACCGGGGAGCTGTTTTTT | CASSPTSQNTGELFF
- | TRBJ2-5 | - | TRBV6-6 | TGTGCCAGCAGTTATGGACTGATGGGAGAGACCCAGTACTTC | CASSYGLMGETQYF
few | TRBJ1-2 | - | TRBV3-1/TRBV3-2 | TGTGCCAGCAGCCGAGTGCGGGGGTTGGTCACCTTC | CASSRVRGLVTF
- | TRBJ2-1 | TRBD2 | TRBV14 | TGTGCCAGCAGCCAAGGCCTACTAGCGGGGGCATACAATGAGCAGTTCTTC | CASSQGLLAGAYNEQFF
- | TRBJ2-1 | TRBD2 | TRBV5-5 | TGTGCCAGCAGCTTTGCAGCGGGAGGGCCAGTAAATGAGCAGTTCTTC | CASSFAAGGPVNEQFF
few | TRBJ1-2 | TRBD1 | TRBV6-5 | TGTGCCAGCACCAAGTGGGACAGGGCGGATGGCTACACCTTC | CASTKWDRADGYTF
- | TRBJ1-1 | - | TRBV7-3 | TGTGCCAGCAGCGCGGGAGGTGGCACTGAAGCTTTCTTT | CASSAGGGTEAFF
- | TRBJ2-1 | TRBD2 | TRBV20-1 | TGCAGTGCTAGTCCGGGACTAGCGGGAGCAGTTGAGCAGTTCTTC | CSASPGLAGAVEQFF
- | TRBJ1-1 | - | TRBV25-1 | TGTGCCAGCAGTGAAGGGGCAGGGGTTCGATCTGAAGCTTTCTTT | CASSEGAGVRSEAFF